The rows below give T cell receptor beta chains drawn from one sample of a study of blood T cells in healthy people across ages. TCRdb independently ran MiXCR on the 5' RACE reads; one entry per CDR3 protein. The sample has around 800,000 distinct CDR3 sequences; around 24% are singletons. In addition, the sample was reused for a study of T cells of mothers and their children.

The sequencing input was blood. These receptors originate from a boy aged 5-17 years in good health. CDR3s leave out the opening cysteine and the closing phenylalanine or tryptophan. D genes are given only for firm matches. Clone size is stated in some rows and not others, as once, few, many or a class when expanded.

size: few; V: TRBV3-1; D: NA; J: TRBJ1-2; CDR3: ASSQGPGQGYT
size: few; V: TRBV27; D: NA; J: TRBJ2-3; CDR3: ASSPWGRGPSTDTQY
size: NA; V: TRBV3-1; D: NA; J: TRBJ1-1; CDR3: ASSPRDGLTAF
size: NA; V: TRBV29-1; D: NA; J: TRBJ2-3; CDR3: SVSGYLDTQY
size: NA; V: TRBV29-1; D: TRBD1; J: TRBJ1-2; CDR3: SVGQGWGYT
size: few; V: TRBV6-5; D: NA; J: TRBJ1-3; CDR3: ASRLTHPGALSSGNTIY
size: few; V: TRBV18; D: TRBD1; J: TRBJ2-5; CDR3: ASSPPRQGREETQY
size: NA; V: TRBV12-3/TRBV12-4; D: NA; J: TRBJ1-1; CDR3: ASLRAGTEAF
size: NA; V: TRBV12-3/TRBV12-4; D: TRBD2; J: TRBJ2-5; CDR3: ASSLSSGGETQY
size: many; V: TRBV10-3; D: TRBD2; J: TRBJ2-3; CDR3: ATRAAGLAGEGDTQY
size: NA; V: TRBV4-1; D: TRBD1; J: TRBJ1-2; CDR3: ASSPITGEHGYT
size: few; V: TRBV6-1; D: NA; J: TRBJ1-5; CDR3: ASSTHLGQPQH
size: NA; V: TRBV12-3/TRBV12-4; D: TRBD1; J: TRBJ2-5; CDR3: ASTLRDREETQY
size: NA; V: TRBV10-2; D: NA; J: TRBJ2-7; CDR3: ASSLPTTRGAYEQY
size: once; V: TRBV29-1; D: NA; J: TRBJ1-2; CDR3: SVEGGTNNYGYT
size: few; V: TRBV28; D: TRBD2; J: TRBJ2-4; CDR3: ASSSPRRGAKNIQY